This T cell receptor beta chain emerged from a study of T cell repertoires in cytomegalovirus infection. Study information: Matching HLA type, along with CMV infection, was indicated by public TCR beta signatures.

This clonotype was counted ten times or more. TCRdb recomputed calls from the reads with MiXCR, one row per CDR3 protein. In the table there are under 200,000 distinct CDR3 sequences, roughly 9.8% of which are singletons. This CDR3 contains 14 residues. CDR1 SGHTA and CDR2 FQGNSA come from the germline V gene. Trimming removed 5 bases from V and 3 bases from J, with 14 bases in between. The TCR comes from a human donor in good health (CMV status not recorded). Some clones in this sample may be carry-over from other donors' samples. V and J are TRBV7-2 and TRBJ2-7; D might be TRBD2 (6 bases). Sequencing input: PBMCs. CDR3 DNA sequence: TGTGCCAGCAGCCCCACTAGCCCCAACTACGAGCAGTACTTC. Translating it yields CASSPTSPNYEQYF.